Listed here is a single T cell receptor beta chain. This CDR3 contains 13 residues. In germline, CDR1 is ENHRY, CDR2 SYGVKD. Deletions cut 5 bases from V and 5 bases from J, with 12 bases between. The data derive from a study of T cell changes during pregnancy in multiple sclerosis. The table came from immunoSEQ multiplex PCR; TCRdb's copy has only in-frame clones and leaves some out. The table records 40,000 or so clones, about 90% of them present only once. Here the sequenced sample was CD4+ T cells from peripheral blood mononuclear cells, taken in the third trimester of pregnancy. The receptor comes from a female donor in good health, enrolled as a control in a pregnancy study. The V gene is TRBV10-3, the J gene TRBJ1-1; D gene uncertain. The CDR3 spells CAISSNRETEAFF. CDR3 nucleotide sequence: TGTGCCATCAGTTCAAATAGGGAGACTGAAGCTTTCTTT.